Sequencing of this TCR beta chain was carried out in a study of T cell changes during pregnancy in multiple sclerosis. Clones were read by immunoSEQ multiplex PCR, and TCRdb kept only the in-frame ones, dropping some. Of about 100,000 clones detected, approximately 92% appear once; the ten largest clones hold about 1.8%. The source is a female donor with multiple sclerosis, enrolled in a pregnancy study. This sample comprised peripheral blood, obtained after pregnancy.

CDR3 protein: CASRPTSRGTGELFF. The DNA for the CDR3 is TGTGCCAGCAGGCCGACTAGCAGGGGCACCGGGGAGCTGTTTTTT. This chain connects TRBV6-4 to TRBJ2-2, with a weak D call TRBD2 (7 bases). Germline assignment: CDR1 MRHNA and CDR2 SNTAGT. V was pared by 6 bases and J by 4 bases, with 15 bases between. The length of the CDR3 is 15 residues.